This T cell receptor beta chain was retrieved from a study of lymphopenia after photon versus proton radiotherapy (dated by TCRdb to about 2019). About the investigation overall: In patients with gastrointestinal tumors who developed high-grade lymphopenia, the study compared the immunological effects of photon radiation therapy with those of proton radiation therapy. A cohort of roughly 18 patients with gastrointestinal tumors who received either photon or proton therapy and subsequently developed lymphopenia was included. The goal of the study was to characterize the differences between the two radiation modalities in how they affect the immune system. The investigation overall reported the following: The authors looked at the survival association only in patients who died, and they framed better survival with proton therapy as a possibility rather than a demonstrated result. Across the cohort, a larger post-nadir drop in TCR diversity was inversely correlated with overall survival time among patients who died. After the lymphocyte count nadir, photon-treated repertoires showed oligoclonal expansion, especially of CD8+ Temra cells, which drove the drop in diversity. Relative stability during treatment was observed in proton-treated patients, whereas loss of naive T cells and TCR diversity and gain of effector/memory populations were observed in photon-treated patients.

The junction shows trimming of 5 bases on V and 6 bases on J, plus 20 bases between the germline ends. The CDR3 holds 15 amino acids from the cysteine to the phenylalanine. Left in the record is the CDR3 DNA by itself, 45 bases read in frame from the first base. The germline V gene encodes CDR1 SGHTA and CDR2 FQGNSA. In regard to this clone: Its antigen is not yet known. There are no base qualities to consult, and no much larger clone falls within one base.

The library was produced with the immunoSEQ multiplex PCR assay. Alongside multiparametric flow cytometry, deep sequencing of rearranged TCR beta loci was used to profile the T cell repertoires. In TCRdb, the immuneACCESS table is reduced to in-frame sequences with V and J assigned. These tables do not hold every clone; where another copy was compared, an unresolved V gene accounts for under half, and the others remain unexplained. The sample data list 35,000 to 45,000 clones, and approximately 80% of these were observed just once. The top ten constitute over 20% of the sample. The clonotype originates from a woman between 70 and 85 years old with pancreatic cancer. This specimen was peripheral blood, taken from a patient treated with proton-based radiotherapy. The rearranged segments are TRBV7-2 and TRBJ2-7, with an unclear D gene assignment. The CDR3: CASSTLLLNLGEQYF. The sequenced DNA: TGTGCCAGCAGCACATTGCTACTCAACTTAGGCGAGCAGTACTTC.